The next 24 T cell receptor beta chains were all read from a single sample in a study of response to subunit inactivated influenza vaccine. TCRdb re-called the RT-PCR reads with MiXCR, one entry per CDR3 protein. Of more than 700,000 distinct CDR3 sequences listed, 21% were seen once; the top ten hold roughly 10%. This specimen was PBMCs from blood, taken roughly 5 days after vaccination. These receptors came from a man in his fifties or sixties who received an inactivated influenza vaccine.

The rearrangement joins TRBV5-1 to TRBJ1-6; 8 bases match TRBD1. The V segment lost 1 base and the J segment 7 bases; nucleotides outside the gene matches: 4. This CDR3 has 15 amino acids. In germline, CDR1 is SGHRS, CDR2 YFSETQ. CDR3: CASSLRQGANSPLHF. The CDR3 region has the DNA TGCGCCAGCAGCTTGCGGCAGGGGGCAAATTCACCCCTCCACTTT. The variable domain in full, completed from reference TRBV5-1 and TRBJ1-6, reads KAGVTQTPRYLIKTRGQQVTLSCSPISGHRSVSWYQQTPGQGLQFLFEYFSETQRNKGNFPGRFSGRQFSNSRSEMNVSTLELGDSALYLCASSLRQGANSPLHFGNGTRLTVT.

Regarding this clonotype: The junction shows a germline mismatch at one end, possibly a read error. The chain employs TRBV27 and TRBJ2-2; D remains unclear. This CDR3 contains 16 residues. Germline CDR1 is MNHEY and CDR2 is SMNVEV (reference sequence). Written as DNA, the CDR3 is TGTGCCAGCACCGCAGGACGGATGGAGCACACCGTGGAGCTGTTTTTT. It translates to CASTAGRMEHTVELFF.

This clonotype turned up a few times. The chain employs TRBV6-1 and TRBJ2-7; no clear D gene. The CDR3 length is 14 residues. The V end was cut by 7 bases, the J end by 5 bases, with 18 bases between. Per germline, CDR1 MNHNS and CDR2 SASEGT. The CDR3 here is CASTNGPRLDEQYF. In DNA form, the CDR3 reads TGTGCCAGCACCAACGGACCACGCCTGGACGAGCAGTACTTC.

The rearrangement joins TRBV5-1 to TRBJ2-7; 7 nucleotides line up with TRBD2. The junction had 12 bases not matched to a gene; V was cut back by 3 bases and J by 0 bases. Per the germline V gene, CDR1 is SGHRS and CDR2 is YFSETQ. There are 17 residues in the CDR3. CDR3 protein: CASSSLGGGVHSYEQYF. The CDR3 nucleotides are TGCGCCAGCAGCTCCCTTGGCGGGGGAGTGCACTCCTACGAGCAGTACTTC.

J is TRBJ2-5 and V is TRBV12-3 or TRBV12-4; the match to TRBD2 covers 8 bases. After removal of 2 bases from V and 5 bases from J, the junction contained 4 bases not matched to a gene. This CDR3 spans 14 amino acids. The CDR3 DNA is TGTGCCAGCAGTTTATCCGGGGGGGACGAGACCCAGTACTTC. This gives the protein CASSLSGGDETQYF.

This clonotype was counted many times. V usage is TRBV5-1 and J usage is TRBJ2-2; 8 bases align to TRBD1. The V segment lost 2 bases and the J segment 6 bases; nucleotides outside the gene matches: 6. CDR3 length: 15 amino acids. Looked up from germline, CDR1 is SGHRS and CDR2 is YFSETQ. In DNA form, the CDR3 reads TGCGCCAGCAGCTTCGACAGGGGCGGATCCGGGGAGCTGTTTTTT. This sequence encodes CASSFDRGGSGELFF.

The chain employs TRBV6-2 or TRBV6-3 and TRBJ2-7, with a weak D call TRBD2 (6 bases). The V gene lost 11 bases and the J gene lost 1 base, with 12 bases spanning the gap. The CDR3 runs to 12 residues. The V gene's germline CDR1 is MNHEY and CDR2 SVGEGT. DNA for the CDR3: TGTGCCGGGCAGCGGGTTTCCTACGAGCAGTACTTC. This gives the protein CAGQRVSYEQYF.

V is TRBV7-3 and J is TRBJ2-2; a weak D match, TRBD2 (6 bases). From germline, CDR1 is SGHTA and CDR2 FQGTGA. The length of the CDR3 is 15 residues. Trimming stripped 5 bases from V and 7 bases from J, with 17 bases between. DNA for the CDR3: TGTGCCAGCAGCCCCTCGGGACTTGGGAGCGGGGAGCTGTTTTTT. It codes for CASSPSGLGSGELFF.

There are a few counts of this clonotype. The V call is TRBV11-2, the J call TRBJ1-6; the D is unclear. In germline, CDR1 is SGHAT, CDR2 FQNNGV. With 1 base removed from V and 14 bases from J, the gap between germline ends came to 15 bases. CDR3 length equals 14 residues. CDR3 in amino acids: CASSLAANGVTLHF. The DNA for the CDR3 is TGTGCCAGCAGCTTAGCTGCAAATGGGGTCACCCTCCACTTT.

Here the CDR3 reads CASSLVWSGTSTDTQYF. The CDR3 nucleotides are TGTGCCAGCAGCTTAGTATGGTCGGGAACTAGCACAGATACGCAGTATTTT. This chain joins TRBV7-2 and TRBJ2-3; tentatively, D is TRBD2 (5 bases). The CDR3 sequence is 17 residues long. The germline gives CDR1 SGHTA, CDR2 FQGNSA. The ends were cut back, 1 base at V and 0 bases at J, with 14 bases in the middle.

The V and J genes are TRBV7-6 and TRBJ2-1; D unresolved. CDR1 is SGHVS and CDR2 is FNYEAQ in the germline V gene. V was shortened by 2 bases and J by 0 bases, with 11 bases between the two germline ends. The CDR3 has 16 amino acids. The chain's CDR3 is CASSLRTESSYNEQFF. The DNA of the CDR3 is TGTGCCAGCAGCTTACGGACGGAGAGCTCCTACAATGAGCAGTTCTTC.

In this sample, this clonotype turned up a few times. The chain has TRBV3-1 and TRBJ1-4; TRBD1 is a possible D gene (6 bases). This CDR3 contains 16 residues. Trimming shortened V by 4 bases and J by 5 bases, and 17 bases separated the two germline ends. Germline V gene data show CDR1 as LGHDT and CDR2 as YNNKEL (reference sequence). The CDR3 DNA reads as TGTGCCAGCAGCCCCTCGTCAGGAGGGGGAAATGAAAAACTGTTTTTT. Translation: CASSPSSGGGNEKLFF.

Here the CDR3 reads CASSVGTVQETQYF. In DNA form, the CDR3 reads TGTGCCAGCAGCGTCGGGACAGTCCAAGAGACCCAGTACTTC. The chain uses TRBV9 and TRBJ2-5; TRBD1 agrees at 7 bases. CDR3 length equals 14 residues. Looked up from germline, CDR1 is SGDLS and CDR2 is YYNGEE. Germline trimming cut 2 bases from V and 1 base from J; bases unmatched to any gene: 2.

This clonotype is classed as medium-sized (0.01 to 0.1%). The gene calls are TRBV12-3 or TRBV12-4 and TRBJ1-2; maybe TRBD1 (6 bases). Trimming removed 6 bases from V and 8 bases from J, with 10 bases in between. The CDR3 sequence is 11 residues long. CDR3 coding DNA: TGTGCCAGCAGCTCAGGGGTCGGCTACACCTTC. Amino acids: CASSSGVGYTF.

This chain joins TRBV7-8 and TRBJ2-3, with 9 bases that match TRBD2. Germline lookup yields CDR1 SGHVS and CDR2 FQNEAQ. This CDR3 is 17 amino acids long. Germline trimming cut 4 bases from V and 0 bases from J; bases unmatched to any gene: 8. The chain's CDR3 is CASSSGTSSTSTDTQYF. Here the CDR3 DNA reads TGTGCCAGCAGCTCCGGGACTAGCAGCACTAGCACAGATACGCAGTATTTT.

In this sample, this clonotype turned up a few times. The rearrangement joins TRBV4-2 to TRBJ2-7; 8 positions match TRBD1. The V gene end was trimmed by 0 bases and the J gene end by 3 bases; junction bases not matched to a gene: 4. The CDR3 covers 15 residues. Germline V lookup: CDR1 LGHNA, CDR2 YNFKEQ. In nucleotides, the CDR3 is TGTGCCAGCAGCCAAGACGGGACAGGAAACTACGAGCAGTACTTC. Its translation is CASSQDGTGNYEQYF.

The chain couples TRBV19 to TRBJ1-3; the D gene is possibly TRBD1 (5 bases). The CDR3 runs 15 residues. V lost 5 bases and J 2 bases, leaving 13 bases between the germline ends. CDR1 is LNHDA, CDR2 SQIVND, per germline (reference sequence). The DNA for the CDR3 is TGTGCCAGTAGTGTCTCCGGGACGGCTGGAAACACCATATATTTT. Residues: CASSVSGTAGNTIYF.

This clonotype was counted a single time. In nucleotides, the CDR3 is TGCAGTGCGGACACACTAGCGGGAGCTGGAGAGACCCAGTACTTC. It yields the protein CSADTLAGAGETQYF. The chain recombines TRBV20-1 with TRBJ2-5, with TRBD2 matching 11 bases. Unmatched junction bases numbered 10, after V lost 6 bases and J lost 4 bases. The germline CDR1 and CDR2 sequences are DFQATT and SNEGSKA (reference sequence). The CDR3 length is 15 residues.

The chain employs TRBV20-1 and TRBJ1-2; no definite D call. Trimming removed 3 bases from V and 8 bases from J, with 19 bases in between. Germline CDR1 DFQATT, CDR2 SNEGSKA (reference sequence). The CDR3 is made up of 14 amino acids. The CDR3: CSASPLTPFGGYTF. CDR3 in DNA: TGCAGTGCTAGTCCCCTAACTCCCTTTGGGGGCTACACCTTC.

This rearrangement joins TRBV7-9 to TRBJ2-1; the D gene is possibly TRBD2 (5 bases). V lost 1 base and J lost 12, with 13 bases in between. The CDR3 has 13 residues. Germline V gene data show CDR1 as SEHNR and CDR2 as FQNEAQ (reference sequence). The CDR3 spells CASSLGEPAGQFF. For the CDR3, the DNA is TGTGCCAGCAGCTTAGGGGAGCCGGCCGGGCAGTTCTTC.

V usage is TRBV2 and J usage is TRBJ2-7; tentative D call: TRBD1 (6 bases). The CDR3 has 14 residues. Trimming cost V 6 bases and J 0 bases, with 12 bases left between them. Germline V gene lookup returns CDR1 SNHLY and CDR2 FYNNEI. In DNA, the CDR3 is TGTGCCAGCAGGAGACAGGTAACCTCCTACGAGCAGTACTTC. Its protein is CASRRQVTSYEQYF.

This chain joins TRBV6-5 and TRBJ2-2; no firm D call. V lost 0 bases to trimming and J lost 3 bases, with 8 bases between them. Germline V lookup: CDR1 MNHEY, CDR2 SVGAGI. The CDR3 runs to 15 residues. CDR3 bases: TGTGCCAGCAGTTACTCAGACACCTACACCGGGGAGCTGTTTTTT. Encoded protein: CASSYSDTYTGELFF.

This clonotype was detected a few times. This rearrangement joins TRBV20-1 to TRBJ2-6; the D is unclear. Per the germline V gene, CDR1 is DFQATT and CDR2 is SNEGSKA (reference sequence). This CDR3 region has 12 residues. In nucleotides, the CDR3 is TGCAGGCCCCTCTCTGGGGCCAACGTCCTGACTTTC. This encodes CRPLSGANVLTF.

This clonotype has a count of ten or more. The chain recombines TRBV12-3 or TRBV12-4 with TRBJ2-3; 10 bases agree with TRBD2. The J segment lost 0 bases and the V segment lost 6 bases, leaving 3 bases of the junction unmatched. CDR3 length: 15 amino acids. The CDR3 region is CASSEAGGSTDTQYF. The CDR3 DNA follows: TGTGCCAGCAGCGAAGCGGGGGGGAGCACAGATACGCAGTATTTT.